One sample yielded the 32 T cell receptor beta chains listed below, sequenced in a study of shared clonotypes between healthy human individuals. Using immunoSEQ multiplex PCR, the repertoire was profiled, and TCRdb retains in-frame clones only, with some absent. The table shows 400,000 to 500,000 clones, with 75% to 85% occurring only once. Sequenced: PBMCs. The receptors shown here come from a woman between 40 and 50 years old in good health. Some clones in this sample may be carry-over from other donors' samples.

The chain couples TRBV30 to TRBJ1-1; D uncertain. The CDR3 is made up of 16 amino acids. The germline V gene encodes CDR1 GTSNPN and CDR2 SVGIG (reference sequence). The V and J ends lost 5 bases and 2 bases respectively, with 21 bases between them. CDR3 residues: CAWGLRRDQGNTEAFF. The CDR3 DNA sequence: TGTGCCTGGGGCCTAAGGAGGGATCAAGGAAACACTGAAGCTTTCTTT. The full variable domain, with the rest looked up from reference TRBV30 and TRBJ1-1, is SQTIHQWPATLVQPVGSPLSLECTVEGTSNPNLYWYRQAAGRGLQLLFYSVGIGQISSEVPQNLSASRPQDRQFILSSKKLLLSDSGFYLCAWGLRRDQGNTEAFFGQGTRLTVV.

The chain carries TRBV19 and TRBJ2-7; TRBD1 agrees at 9 bases. The germline gives CDR1 LNHDA, CDR2 SQIVND (reference sequence). The J segment lost 4 bases and the V segment lost 5 bases, leaving 9 bases of the junction unmatched. This CDR3 spans 15 amino acids. The CDR3 region is CASSAPGTGRYEQYF. The CDR3 bases are TGTGCCAGTAGTGCCCCCGGGACAGGGAGATACGAGCAGTACTTC.

The chain combines TRBV25-1 with TRBJ2-7, with D unresolved. Trimming cost V 3 bases and J 6 bases, with 18 bases left between them. The CDR3 runs 15 residues. Germline V CDR1 and CDR2: MGHDK, SYGVNS. Written as DNA, the CDR3 is TGTGCCAGCAGTGATGTCCGAACGTGGGGTTCCGAGCAGTACTTC. Protein sequence: CASSDVRTWGSEQYF.

The J gene is TRBJ2-5, the V gene TRBV18, with D tentatively TRBD2 (6 bases). Germline V lookup: CDR1 KGHSH, CDR2 LQKENI. The CDR3 contains 17 residues. V dropped 3 bases and J dropped 4 bases, with 21 bases sitting between them. DNA of the CDR3: TGTGCCAGCTCACCTGGGATGGGGGGACCCAATGGAGAGACCCAGTACTTC. The encoded protein is CASSPGMGGPNGETQYF.

V is TRBV18 and J is TRBJ1-2; tentatively, D is TRBD1 (5 bases). V shed 3 bases and J shed 4 bases, with 15 bases lying between them. The CDR3 consists of 15 residues. CDR1 is KGHSH and CDR2 is LQKENI in the germline V gene. The CDR3 DNA sequence: TGTGCCAGCTCACCCCCTGGGGACGGCCTCTATGGCTACACCTTC. It is translated as CASSPPGDGLYGYTF.

This clone was counted between two and nine times. The chain couples TRBV14 to TRBJ1-2, with D possibly being TRBD1 (5 bases). CDR3 length equals 11 residues. Looked up from germline, CDR1 is SGHDN and CDR2 is FVKESK. The CDR3 spells CGRSGGYGYTF. The CDR3 DNA reads TGTGGTAGGTCGGGGGGCTATGGCTACACCTTC.

The chain recombines TRBV13 with TRBJ2-1; 15 bases line up with TRBD2. CDR3 size: 15 residues. CDR1 is PRHDT and CDR2 is FYEKMQ in the germline V gene (reference sequence). The trim removed 3 bases at V and 9 bases at J, leaving 3 bases unmatched. Written as DNA, the CDR3 is TGTGCCAGCAGCTTCGGACTAGCGGGAGGGCGTGAGCAGTTCTTC. Amino acid sequence: CASSFGLAGGREQFF.

This rearrangement joins TRBV30 to TRBJ2-1; no definite D call. Germline loops: CDR1 GTSNPN, CDR2 SVGIG (reference sequence). V lost 6 bases, J lost 4 bases, and 13 bases lay in between. The CDR3 length is 13 residues. The CDR3 DNA is TGTGCCTGCCGGATCTCAGTTTACAATGAGCAGTTCTTC. Translation gives CACRISVYNEQFF.

Note on this clone: Other nucleotide sequences in the sample specify the same CDR3. The chain uses TRBV5-1 and TRBJ2-7, with D possibly TRBD2 on 5 matching bases. The germline V gene encodes CDR1 SGHRS and CDR2 YFSETQ. The germline V and J ends were trimmed by 4 bases and 3 bases, with 8 bases remaining between them. This CDR3 is built from 12 residues. The CDR3: CASSPEGYEQYF. DNA for the CDR3: TGCGCCAGCAGCCCCGAGGGCTACGAGCAGTACTTC.

The gene calls are TRBV30 and TRBJ1-5; no reliable D call. Per germline, CDR1 GTSNPN and CDR2 SVGIG (reference sequence). The CDR3 totals 12 residues. The germline V and J ends were trimmed by 3 bases and 3 bases, with 6 bases remaining between them. The CDR3 reads CAWSLNNQPQHF. Written as DNA, the CDR3 is TGTGCCTGGAGCCTTAACAATCAGCCCCAGCATTTT.

The chain has TRBV30 and TRBJ1-4; D call uncertain. CDR1 is GTSNPN, CDR2 SVGIG, per germline (reference sequence). This CDR3 has 15 amino acids. The V and J ends lost 2 bases and 2 bases respectively, with 12 bases between them. CDR3 region: CAWSPPGTTNEKLFF. CDR3 DNA: TGTGCCTGGAGTCCTCCGGGTACGACTAATGAAAAACTGTTTTTT.

The chain couples TRBV4-3 to TRBJ1-1, with unresolved D. Germline loops: CDR1 LGHNA, CDR2 YSLEER. The length of the CDR3 is 13 residues. The V end lost 4 bases, the J end lost 4 bases, and 10 bases lay between the germline ends. As DNA, the CDR3 is TGCGCCAGCAGCCCATATACGGGCACTGAAGCTTTCTTT. Residues: CASSPYTGTEAFF.

The chain carries TRBV28 and TRBJ1-5; maybe TRBD1 (5 bases). The CDR3 length is 13 residues. Germline V gives CDR1 MDHEN, CDR2 SYDVKM. Trimming left V 7 bases short and J 2 bases short, with 9 bases between. CDR3 bases: TGTGCCAGCACGGGGGACGGCAATCAGCCCCAGCATTTT. Translated: CASTGDGNQPQHF.

Written as DNA, the CDR3 is TGTGCCAGCACCGACTGGGGATTGAACACTGAAGCTTTCTTT. Amino acids: CASTDWGLNTEAFF. The chain couples TRBV6-5 to TRBJ1-1; D not resolved. From germline, CDR1 is MNHEY and CDR2 SVGAGI. V dropped 7 bases and J dropped 0 bases, with 12 bases sitting between them. The length of the CDR3 is 14 residues.

This sequence joins TRBV30 and TRBJ1-4; D remains ambiguous. Per the germline V gene, CDR1 is GTSNPN and CDR2 is SVGIG (reference sequence). Trimming shortened V by 0 bases and J by 8 bases, and 22 bases separated the two germline ends. The CDR3 has 17 amino acids. The CDR3 loop reads CAWSVSRGLSRVEKLFF. In DNA, the CDR3 is TGTGCCTGGAGTGTATCCCGCGGCTTGAGCCGGGTCGAAAAACTGTTTTTT.

Only one count was recorded for this clone. The CDR3 reads CSVEVGIDGELFF. The DNA of the CDR3 is TGCAGCGTTGAAGTGGGGATCGACGGGGAGCTGTTTTTT. The genes are TRBV29-1 and TRBJ2-2; D is ambiguous. This CDR3 is built from 13 residues. From germline, CDR1 is SQVTM and CDR2 ANQGSEA. Trimming left V 1 base short and J 7 bases short, with 10 bases between.

A few counts support this clone. This may be a read error, as it is one base from a much larger clone. The gene calls are TRBV25-1 and TRBJ2-2; no reliable D call. The CDR3 has 17 amino acids. V was shortened by 2 bases and J by 1 base, with 14 bases between the two germline ends. Germline V lookup: CDR1 MGHDK, CDR2 SYGVNS. The CDR3 DNA reads as TGTGCCAGCAGTGAAAGCGAGGTTCGGTGGAACACCGGGGAGCTGTTTTTT. Protein product: CASSESEVRWNTGELFF.

Concerning this clone: The junction departs from germline at one end; a sequencing error may be responsible. The same CDR3 is also encoded by other DNA sequences in this sample. The genes are TRBV5-4 and TRBJ1-1; TRBD1 agrees at 8 bases. The CDR3 runs to 14 residues. The V gene's germline CDR1 is SGHNT and CDR2 YYREEE (reference sequence). For the CDR3, the DNA is TGTGCCAGCAGCTTTGACAGGGGCTACACTGAGGCTTTCTTT. Protein sequence: CASSFDRGYTEAFF.

This clone came up once. V is TRBV7-3 and J is TRBJ2-5; 7 bases are shared with TRBD2. J lost 3 bases, V lost 3 bases, and 7 bases had no gene match. This CDR3 is 15 amino acids long. The germline V gene has CDR1 SGHTA and CDR2 FQGTGA. CDR3 residues: CASSLGGREEETQYF. The CDR3 nucleotides read TGTGCCAGCAGCTTGGGCGGGAGAGAGGAAGAGACCCAGTACTTC.

This clone was recorded a few times. The chain has TRBV7-2 and TRBJ2-5, with D perhaps matching TRBD1 or TRBD2 (5 bases each). Germline assignment: CDR1 SGHTA and CDR2 FQGNSA. The CDR3 extends over 18 amino acids. V was pared by 5 bases and J by 1 base, with 23 bases between. The CDR3 coding sequence is TGTGCCAGCAGCCTCCGCGGATTCCGGGACCCAATCCAAGAGACCCAGTACTTC. It encodes CASSLRGFRDPIQETQYF.

The V call is TRBV4-2, the J call TRBJ1-1, with D maybe TRBD1 (5 bases). Per germline, CDR1 LGHNA and CDR2 YNFKEQ. The CDR3 contains 15 residues. V gave up 4 bases and J gave up 0 bases, with 12 bases separating them. CDR3 loop: CASSPRGVVNTEAFF. The CDR3 coding sequence is TGTGCCAGCAGCCCCCGAGGGGTCGTGAACACTGAAGCTTTCTTT.

The rearrangement links TRBV27 to TRBJ1-2; the D is unclear. Germline V lookup: CDR1 MNHEY, CDR2 SMNVEV (reference sequence). V was clipped by 5 bases and J by 4 bases, with 11 bases between them. CDR3 length: 13 residues. The CDR3 region has the DNA TGTGCCAGCAGTCCGCTCCGGAGCTATGGCTACACCTTC. Its translation: CASSPLRSYGYTF.

J is TRBJ2-7 and V is TRBV5-1; TRBD2 matches at 12 bases. The junction had 2 bases not matched to a gene; V was cut back by 5 bases and J by 2 bases. This CDR3 spans 14 amino acids. Germline V gene sequence: CDR1 SGHRS, CDR2 YFSETQ. CDR3 nucleotides: TGCGCCAGCAGACCTAGCGGGAGGGCCTACGAGCAGTACTTC. It specifies CASRPSGRAYEQYF.

The V call is TRBV7-2, the J call TRBJ2-1; tentatively, D is TRBD1 (7 bases). V was shortened by 2 bases and J by 7 bases, with 21 bases between the two germline ends. The CDR3 loop spans 17 amino acids. Germline CDR1 reads SGHTA; CDR2 reads FQGNSA. DNA of the CDR3: TGTGCCAGCAGCTTAAAGTTGTCGACACAGGGGAGGAATGAGCAGTTCTTC. It is translated as CASSLKLSTQGRNEQFF.

In this sample, this clone turned up once. This chain connects TRBV5-1 to TRBJ2-2; possibly TRBD2 for D (6 bases). From germline, CDR1 is SGHRS and CDR2 YFSETQ. This CDR3 comprises 16 residues. Deletions cut 2 bases from V and 5 bases from J, with 16 bases between. CDR3 bases: TGCGCCAGCAGCTTACTGGGAATTAGCGGTACCGGGGAGCTGTTTTTT. Translated, it gives CASSLLGISGTGELFF.

The CDR3, as DNA: TGCGCCAGCACTGGGACATCCATTTACGAGCAGTACTTC. This codes for CASTGTSIYEQYF. The chain has TRBV5-1 and TRBJ2-7, with D perhaps TRBD1 (6 bases). The CDR3 sequence is 13 residues long. V was cut by 6 bases and J by 4 bases, with 14 bases left in between. The germline V gene has CDR1 SGHRS and CDR2 YFSETQ. Full variable domain (rest looked up from reference TRBV5-1 and TRBJ2-7): KAGVTQTPRYLIKTRGQQVTLSCSPISGHRSVSWYQQTPGQGLQFLFEYFSETQRNKGNFPGRFSGRQFSNSRSEMNVSTLELGDSALYLCASTGTSIYEQYFGPGTRLTVT.

In this sample, this clone turned up once. The CDR3 here is CASSLAYKTQYF. CDR3 in DNA: TGTGCCAGCAGCCTAGCATACAAGACCCAGTACTTC. The chain has TRBV28 and TRBJ2-5; weak D call: TRBD2 (5 bases). The CDR3 extends over 12 amino acids. CDR1 and CDR2 (germline): MDHEN, SYDVKM. The germline V and J ends were trimmed by 6 bases and 6 bases, with 11 bases remaining between them.

This clone was seen more than once but under ten times. V gene TRBV19 combines with J gene TRBJ1-5; TRBD1 aligns across 8 bases. The ends lost 5 bases at V and 4 bases at J; junction bases unmatched: 10. Per the germline V gene, CDR1 is LNHDA and CDR2 is SQIVND (reference sequence). The CDR3 covers 16 residues. The CDR3 loop reads CASSPRKDRENQPQHF. CDR3 nucleotide sequence: TGTGCCAGTAGTCCGAGAAAGGACAGGGAGAATCAGCCCCAGCATTTT.

In this sample, this clone turned up once. A much larger clone lies a single base off, so this may be a read error. This chain links TRBV5-6 with TRBJ1-2; tentatively, D is TRBD1 (5 bases). Germline lookup yields CDR1 SGHDT and CDR2 YYEEEE. The CDR3 runs 16 residues. Deletions cut 1 base from V and 4 bases from J, with 17 bases between. The CDR3 nucleotides read TGTGCCAGCAGCTTGTCGTTGTCAGGGATAACCTATGGCTACACCTTC. It translates to CASSLSLSGITYGYTF.

This clone was seen ten or more times. The chain has TRBV19 and TRBJ2-7, with D possibly being TRBD2 (5 bases). Trimming removed 5 bases from V and 4 bases from J, with 9 bases in between. Germline CDR1 reads LNHDA; CDR2 reads SQIVND (reference sequence). This CDR3 has 12 residues. The CDR3: CASSGGFYEQYF. The CDR3 DNA is TGTGCCAGTAGTGGCGGGTTTTACGAGCAGTACTTC.

The gene calls are TRBV11-3 and TRBJ2-2; 15 bases line up with TRBD2. V lost 5 bases, J lost 6 bases, and 13 bases stayed unmatched. CDR1 SGHNT and CDR2 YENEEA come from the germline V gene. The CDR3 extends over 19 amino acids. For the CDR3, the DNA is TGTGCCAGCAGCCTTTCTCCCTTTGGACTAGCGGGAGGGCCCGGGGAGCTGTTTTTT. It translates to CASSLSPFGLAGGPGELFF.

This chain joins TRBV5-4 and TRBJ2-7, with D possibly being TRBD1 (6 bases). Per the germline V gene, CDR1 is SGHNT and CDR2 is YYREEE (reference sequence). The CDR3 is 20 amino acids. V was trimmed by 1 base and J by 5 bases, leaving 31 bases between them. CDR3 amino acids: CASSLYRGRVSGDEGDEQYF. The CDR3 DNA follows: TGTGCCAGCAGCTTGTATAGGGGGAGAGTCTCAGGGGACGAGGGCGACGAGCAGTACTTC.